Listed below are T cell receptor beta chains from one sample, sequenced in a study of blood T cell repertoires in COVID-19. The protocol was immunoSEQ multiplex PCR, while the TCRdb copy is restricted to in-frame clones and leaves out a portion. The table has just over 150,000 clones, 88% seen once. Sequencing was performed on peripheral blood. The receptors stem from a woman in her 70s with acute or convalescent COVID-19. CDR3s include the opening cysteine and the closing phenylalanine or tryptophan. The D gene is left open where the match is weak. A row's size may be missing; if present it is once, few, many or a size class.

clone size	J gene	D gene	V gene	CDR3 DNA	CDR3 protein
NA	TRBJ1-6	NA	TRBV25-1	TGTGCCAGCCGCGGACAGCCCGAGGTGGCCCTCCACTTT	CASRGQPEVALHF
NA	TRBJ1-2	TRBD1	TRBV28	TGTGCCAGCAGTTTAGAAGGGACAGGGGCCTATGGCTACACCTTC	CASSLEGTGAYGYTF
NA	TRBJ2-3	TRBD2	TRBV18	TGTGCCAGCTCACCCTACGGGACTAGCGGGGGCTGGGGCACAGATACGCAGTATTTT	CASSPYGTSGGWGTDTQYF
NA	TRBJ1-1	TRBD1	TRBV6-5	TGTGCCAGCAGGGACGAAGGGGGCCCCCCTGAAGCTTTCTTT	CASRDEGGPPEAFF
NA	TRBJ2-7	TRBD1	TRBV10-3	TGTGCCATCAGTGGGACCGGGACAGGGGACGAGCAGTACTTC	CAISGTGTGDEQYF
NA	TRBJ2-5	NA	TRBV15	TGTGCCACCAGCTCAGGGAACACCCAAGAGACCCAGTACTTC	CATSSGNTQETQYF
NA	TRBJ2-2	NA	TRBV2	TGTGCCAGCAGAGAGACAGGCACCGGGGAGCTGTTTTTT	CASRETGTGELFF
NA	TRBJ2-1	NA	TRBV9	TGTGCCAGCAGCGTAGAGGGGGTGACGACGAAGTTCTTC	CASSVEGVTTKFF
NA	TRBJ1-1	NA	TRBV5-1	TGCGCCAGCAGGATAAAGGGGGTGAGCACTGAAGCTTTCTTT	CASRIKGVSTEAFF
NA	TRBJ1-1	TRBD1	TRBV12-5	TGTGCTAGTGGTTTGGGACAGACAGGGCCGAGCACTGAAGCTTTCTTT	CASGLGQTGPSTEAFF
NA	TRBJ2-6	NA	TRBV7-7	TGTGCTAGCAGCCCGAGCTCTGGGGCCAACGTCCTGACTTTC	CASSPSSGANVLTF
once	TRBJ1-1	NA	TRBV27	TGTGCCAGCAGTTTGGGTAGGGGTACTGAAGCTTTCTTT	CASSLGRGTEAFF
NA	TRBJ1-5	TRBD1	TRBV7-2	TGTGCCAGCAGCTTAACGGGACAGGCTTACAATCAGCCCCAGCATTTT	CASSLTGQAYNQPQHF
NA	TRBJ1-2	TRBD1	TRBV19	TGTGCCAGTAGTATTAGGCTCTCAGGGGGCCGGGGCTACACCTTC	CASSIRLSGGRGYTF
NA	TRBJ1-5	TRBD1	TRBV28	TGTGCCAGCTTATCCGGGACAGGGGCTCAGCCCCAGCATTTT	CASLSGTGAQPQHF
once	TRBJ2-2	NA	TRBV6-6	TGTGCCAGCAGTTACGCTAGCTCAGCCGGGGAGCTGTTTTTT	CASSYASSAGELFF
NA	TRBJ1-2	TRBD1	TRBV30	TGTGCCTGGAGTGTGAACAGGGGGTCATACACCTTC	CAWSVNRGSYTF
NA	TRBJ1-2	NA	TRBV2	TGTGCCAGCAGTGTAAACGGAGCTAACTATGGCTACACCTTC	CASSVNGANYGYTF
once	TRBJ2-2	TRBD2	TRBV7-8	TGTGCCAGCAGCTGGCCTAGCGGGGGTCGCGGGAACACCGGGGAGCTGTTTTTT	CASSWPSGGRGNTGELFF
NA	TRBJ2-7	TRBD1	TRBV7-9	TGTGCCAGCAGCTCCGGACCTTGGACAGGGCTCACCTACGAGCAGTACTTC	CASSSGPWTGLTYEQYF
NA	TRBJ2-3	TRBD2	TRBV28	TGTGCCAGCCCCCCCGGGCGGGGACTAAGCACAGATACGCAGTATTTT	CASPPGRGLSTDTQYF
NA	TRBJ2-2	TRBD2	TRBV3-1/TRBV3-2	TGTGCCAGCAGCCAAGATCGCTTACTAGCGGGGGGTAACACCGGGGAGCTGTTTTTT	CASSQDRLLAGGNTGELFF
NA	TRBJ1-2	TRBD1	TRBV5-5	TGTGCCAGCAGCCCCCGGGACAGCGGCTACACCTTC	CASSPRDSGYTF
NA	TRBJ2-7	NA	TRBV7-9	TGTGCCAGCAGCAGGGGAGCGGTCCGCCTCGAGCAGTACTTC	CASSRGAVRLEQYF
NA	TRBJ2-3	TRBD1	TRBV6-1	TGTGCCAGCAGTGAAGTACCCCTTTCCCGGACAGGGGCAGATACGCAGTATTTT	CASSEVPLSRTGADTQYF
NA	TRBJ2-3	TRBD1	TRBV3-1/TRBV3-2	TGTGCCAGCAGCCGGGACAGGGGAACGGATACGCAGTATTTT	CASSRDRGTDTQYF
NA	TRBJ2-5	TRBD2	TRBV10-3	TGTGCCATTCGGACTAGCGGGGGGGCTGAGACCCAGTACTTC	CAIRTSGGAETQYF